The sample holds many counts of the clone carrying this T cell receptor beta chain. Its antigen remains unknown. TCR beta libraries were built with iRepertoire HTBI primers and Arm-PCR of CDR3 regions. One entry per CDR3 protein results from TCRdb running MiXCR on the multiplex PCR reads. The table lists about 470,000 distinct CDR3 sequences, 20% to 25% of them singletons. The record originates from a study of regulatory T cells in long-lasting Graves disease. In the study overall: Persistent Graves' disease required over 5 years of antithyroid drugs and positive TSH receptor antibodies. General study results and limits: Persistent Graves' patients showed less TCR diversity than newly diagnosed ones. Persistent cases favored TRBV28, TRBJ1-2 and TRBJ2-5.

Stated time point: persistent/refractory GD, antithyroid drugs over 5 years with positive TRAb. RNA extracted from PBMCs served as the sequencing template. Patients all came to the study from an endocrinology department in Xi'an, China. Germline V gene sequence: CDR1 SGHAT, CDR2 FQDESV (reference sequence). The V and J ends lost 3 bases and 4 bases respectively, with 12 bases between them. The CDR3 totals 14 residues. The chain joins TRBV11-1 to TRBJ2-5; no firm D call. The sample was peripheral blood mononuclear cells (PBMCs), taken when the disease was refractory, from a patient treated with antithyroid drugs. This sequence was found in a female donor with Graves disease. CDR3 coding DNA: TGTGCCAGCAGCTTGCGAGACCCGGGAGAGACCCAGTACTTC. As protein: CASSLRDPGETQYF.